These 25 T cell receptor beta chains came from one sample sequenced in a study of shared clonotypes between healthy human individuals. Using immunoSEQ multiplex PCR, the repertoire was profiled, and TCRdb retains in-frame clones only, with some absent. The table shows under 600,000 clones, with more than 95% occurring only once. Naive CD8 cells, CD45RO-negative and positively selected for CCR7, excluded terminally differentiated effector memory CD45RA+ cells. The material sequenced was naive CD8+ T cells sorted from blood. The receptors shown here come from a man younger than 45 in good health.

This chain joins TRBV29-1 and TRBJ2-1, with unresolved D. The CDR3 covers 10 residues. Between the trimmed V and J ends, which lost 3 bases and 7 bases, there was a span of 4 bases. Germline V gene sequence: CDR1 SQVTM, CDR2 ANQGSEA. The CDR3 nucleotides read TGCAGCGTTGACAAGAATGAGCAGTTCTTC. Translating it yields CSVDKNEQFF.

V and J are TRBV11-2 and TRBJ1-1, with D possibly matching TRBD1 (5 bases). Germline CDR1 reads SGHAT; CDR2 reads FQNNGV. This CDR3 has 14 amino acids. V shed 2 bases and J shed 1 base, with 8 bases lying between them. The CDR3 spells CASSLMQGNTEAFF. The CDR3 DNA is TGTGCCAGCAGCTTAATGCAGGGGAACACTGAAGCTTTCTTT.

This clone came up once. The chain uses TRBV9 and TRBJ1-2, with unresolved D. The CDR3 runs 15 residues. Between the trimmed V and J ends, which lost 0 bases and 2 bases, there was a span of 11 bases. CDR1 is SGDLS, CDR2 YYNGEE, per germline. CDR3: CASSVAGVGNYGYTF. As DNA, the CDR3 is TGTGCCAGCAGCGTAGCCGGAGTGGGGAACTATGGCTACACCTTC. Supplemented by reference TRBV9 and TRBJ1-2, the full variable domain reads DSGVTQTPKHLITATGQRVTLRCSPRSGDLSVYWYQQSLDQGLQFLIQYYNGEERAKGNILERFSAQQFPDLHSELNLSSLELGDSALYFCASSVAGVGNYGYTFGSGTRLTVV.

This clone was detected once. The CDR3 DNA follows: TGCAGCGGGTTAGGGAGCTCCTACGAGCAGTACTTC. Translated: CSGLGSSYEQYF. V and J are TRBV29-1 and TRBJ2-7; D is possibly TRBD2 (5 bases). The CDR3 extends over 12 amino acids. V was trimmed by 7 bases and J by 0 bases, leaving 10 bases between them. Germline loops: CDR1 SQVTM, CDR2 ANQGSEA.

The V and J genes are TRBV5-6 and TRBJ2-2; no reliable D call. This CDR3 spans 14 amino acids. Trimming shortened V by 4 bases and J by 5 bases, and 12 bases separated the two germline ends. Looked up from germline, CDR1 is SGHDT and CDR2 is YYEEEE. As DNA, the CDR3 is TGTGCCAGCAGCACGTTGGAAGAAACCGGGGAGCTGTTTTTT. Translating gives CASSTLEETGELFF.

This chain uses TRBV7-9 with TRBJ2-2; D may be TRBD2 (6 bases). Germline loops: CDR1 SEHNR, CDR2 FQNEAQ (reference sequence). The CDR3 has 15 amino acids. V was shortened by 4 bases and J by 0 bases, with 9 bases between the two germline ends. The CDR3, as DNA: TGTGCCAGCAGCTGGCGGGAAGCGAACACCGGGGAGCTGTTTTTT. Its translation: CASSWREANTGELFF.

The chain couples TRBV7-9 to TRBJ2-3, with D possibly TRBD1 on 5 matching bases. CDR3 length: 12 amino acids. The germline gives CDR1 SEHNR, CDR2 FQNEAQ (reference sequence). V lost 3 bases, J lost 12 bases, and 13 bases lay in between. The CDR3 DNA follows: TGTGCCAGCAGCTTTAACCCCAGGGATCAGTATTTT. As protein: CASSFNPRDQYF.

The rearrangement uses TRBV5-6 and TRBJ1-1, with a possible D match to TRBD1 (6 bases). Trimming left V 0 bases short and J 0 bases short, with 9 bases between. In germline, CDR1 is SGHDT, CDR2 YYEEEE. This CDR3 region has 15 residues. The CDR3 bases are TGTGCCAGCAGCTTGGGACAGGTCATGAACACTGAAGCTTTCTTT. Protein sequence: CASSLGQVMNTEAFF.

The chain combines TRBV2 with TRBJ1-2, with TRBD1 matching 11 bases. There are 13 residues in the CDR3. The junction had 9 bases not matched to a gene; V was cut back by 10 bases and J by 8 bases. Per the germline V gene, CDR1 is SNHLY and CDR2 is FYNNEI. The CDR3 DNA follows: TGTGCCACCTGGGGACAGGGGGTAGACGGCTACACCTTC. This translates into CATWGQGVDGYTF.

The chain couples TRBV9 to TRBJ2-1; 10 nucleotides agree with TRBD2. The germline CDR1 and CDR2 sequences are SGDLS and YYNGEE. The CDR3 length is 18 residues. Trimming took 3 bases from V and 7 from J; bases not matched to a gene: 16. CDR3 nucleotides: TGTGCCAGCAGCGCAGGGTTTCCAAGCGGGAGGGTTCGAAATGAGCAGTTCTTC. It specifies CASSAGFPSGRVRNEQFF.

This clone was seen just once. This rearrangement joins TRBV29-1 to TRBJ2-1; 7 bases are shared with TRBD2. With V trimmed by 3 bases and J by 4 bases, 12 bases remained unmatched. Germline V lookup: CDR1 SQVTM, CDR2 ANQGSEA. The CDR3 has 16 amino acids. The CDR3 DNA follows: TGCAGCGTTGAGAAGGCGGCTAGCGGTGAATACAATGAGCAGTTCTTC. Amino acids: CSVEKAASGEYNEQFF.

The genes are TRBV7-8 and TRBJ2-3; a weak D match, TRBD2 (7 bases). The V end was cut by 4 bases, the J end by 6 bases, with 23 bases between. Germline V gene data show CDR1 as SGHVS and CDR2 as FQNEAQ. This CDR3 comprises 17 residues. The CDR3 region is CASSSLYGGLIEDTQYF. CDR3 bases: TGTGCCAGCAGCTCGTTATACGGGGGGCTAATCGAGGATACGCAGTATTTT.

The chain joins TRBV2 to TRBJ2-3; the match to TRBD2 covers 13 bases. Looked up from germline, CDR1 is SNHLY and CDR2 is FYNNEI. Trimming at V came to 5 bases and at J to 6 bases, leaving 2 bases not matched to a gene. This CDR3 is 14 amino acids long. The DNA for the CDR3 is TGTGCCAGCAGTACACTAGCGGGGGGGGATACGCAGTATTTT. This sequence encodes CASSTLAGGDTQYF.

The chain couples TRBV10-3 to TRBJ1-2, with 9 bases that match TRBD1. The germline gives CDR1 ENHRY, CDR2 SYGVKD. Trimming removed 6 bases from V and 8 bases from J; junction bases left unmatched: 7. The CDR3 has 13 amino acids. CDR3 in amino acids: CAIRTTGGEGYTF. DNA for the CDR3: TGTGCCATCAGGACGACAGGGGGGGAAGGCTACACCTTC.

Details on this clone: This CDR3 is also generated by other DNA sequences in the sample. V is TRBV29-1 and J is TRBJ2-7, with D unclear. V was shortened by 0 bases and J by 2 bases, with 8 bases between the two germline ends. This CDR3 has 13 amino acids. Germline V lookup: CDR1 SQVTM, CDR2 ANQGSEA. The CDR3 loop reads CSVEEDRPYEQYF. Written as DNA, the CDR3 is TGCAGCGTTGAAGAGGACCGACCCTACGAGCAGTACTTC.

This chain links TRBV7-3 with TRBJ1-1; D remains ambiguous. V was trimmed by 2 bases and J by 1 base, leaving 11 bases between them. In germline, CDR1 is SGHTA, CDR2 FQGTGA. The CDR3 is made up of 15 amino acids. CDR3 coding DNA: TGTGCCAGCAGCTTAGACGAAGGGAAGAACACTGAAGCTTTCTTT. It specifies CASSLDEGKNTEAFF.

The rearrangement joins TRBV11-2 to TRBJ2-1; D perhaps matches TRBD2 (5 bases). The germline CDR1 and CDR2 sequences are SGHAT and FQNNGV. Between the trimmed V and J ends, which lost 8 bases and 3 bases, there was a span of 11 bases. The CDR3 is 13 residues long. This chain's CDR3 is CASHLAVYNEQFF. The CDR3 DNA follows: TGTGCCAGCCATCTAGCCGTCTACAATGAGCAGTTCTTC.

Concerning this clone: The sample holds other DNA sequences that translate to the same CDR3. The chain recombines TRBV7-9 with TRBJ1-1, with D hard to call. The V and J ends lost 5 bases and 2 bases respectively, with 6 bases between them. Germline assignment: CDR1 SEHNR and CDR2 FQNEAQ (reference sequence). The CDR3 loop spans 12 amino acids. The CDR3 DNA is TGTGCCAGCAGCCCTAGTAACACTGAAGCTTTCTTT. Protein: CASSPSNTEAFF.

The chain couples TRBV7-9 to TRBJ2-7; D is unclear. The CDR3 runs to 12 residues. CDR1 and CDR2 (germline): SEHNR, FQNEAQ (reference sequence). The V end was cut by 2 bases, the J end by 3 bases, with 5 bases between. CDR3 DNA: TGTGCCAGCAGCTTAATCGGCTACGAGCAGTACTTC. As protein: CASSLIGYEQYF.

On this clone itself: Other nucleotide sequences in the sample specify the same CDR3. CDR3 loop: CASSPTSGELFF. In DNA form, the CDR3 reads TGTGCCAGCAGCCCTACATCCGGGGAGCTGTTTTTT. This chain connects TRBV7-9 to TRBJ2-2; no reliable D call. The germline V gene encodes CDR1 SEHNR and CDR2 FQNEAQ (reference sequence). Trimming removed 5 bases from V and 6 bases from J, with 7 bases in between. This CDR3 region has 12 residues. The full variable domain, with the rest looked up from reference TRBV7-9 and TRBJ2-2, is DTGVSQNPRHKITKRGQNVTFRCDPISEHNRLYWYRQTLGQGPEFLTYFQNEAQLEKSRLLSDRFSAERPKGSFSTLEIQRTEQGDSAMYLCASSPTSGELFFGEGSRLTVL.

The CDR3 DNA is TGTGCCAGCAGCCCGAGGGGAGGCGGGGTGGGATACTACAATGAGCAGTTCTTC. Its translation: CASSPRGGGVGYYNEQFF. The chain carries TRBV21-1 and TRBJ2-1; the table names TRBD2, a call not compared with the DNA. TRBV21-1 is recorded as a pseudogene. CDR3 length: 18 amino acids.

The chain employs TRBV30 and TRBJ2-7, with D perhaps TRBD1 (5 bases). The CDR3 sequence is 14 residues long. Germline-derived CDR1 and CDR2 are GTSNPN and SVGIG (reference sequence). V was pared by 0 bases and J by 1 base, with 10 bases between. This CDR3 reads CAWSVPGMSYEQYF. CDR3 nucleotides: TGTGCCTGGAGTGTACCAGGGATGTCCTACGAGCAGTACTTC. Full variable domain (remainder filled in from reference TRBV30 and TRBJ2-7): SQTIHQWPATLVQPVGSPLSLECTVEGTSNPNLYWYRQAAGRGLQLLFYSVGIGQISSEVPQNLSASRPQDRQFILSSKKLLLSDSGFYLCAWSVPGMSYEQYFGPGTRLTVT.

The V and J genes are TRBV6-1 and TRBJ2-7, with D possibly being TRBD2 (6 bases). CDR1 MNHNS and CDR2 SASEGT come from the germline V gene. CDR3 length: 16 amino acids. V was clipped by 2 bases and J by 3 bases, with 17 bases between them. The DNA for the CDR3 is TGTGCCAGCAGTGAATGGCCGAGGACTATTAACTACGAGCAGTACTTC. Translated: CASSEWPRTINYEQYF.

The chain joins TRBV5-1 to TRBJ2-3; D is uncertain. The CDR3 length is 16 residues. Trimming pared 8 bases from V and 2 bases from J, leaving 21 bases between. CDR1 SGHRS and CDR2 YFSETQ come from the germline V gene. This CDR3 reads CASSGAVGLVTDTQYF. CDR3 nucleotide sequence: TGCGCCAGTTCGGGCGCTGTGGGGTTAGTCACAGATACGCAGTATTTT.

This clone was detected once. The chain combines TRBV29-1 with TRBJ1-1; TRBD1 might be the D (6 bases). There are 14 residues in the CDR3. CDR1 is SQVTM and CDR2 is ANQGSEA in the germline V gene. Between the trimmed V and J ends, which lost 0 bases and 12 bases, there was a span of 20 bases. The CDR3 nucleotides read TGCAGCGTTGAAGATCGGCAACAGGGAATTCAAACTTTCTTT. It encodes CSVEDRQQGIQTFF.